This is a list of T cell receptor beta chains from one sample in a study of OX40 agonist ivuxolimab in advanced cancers. The protocol was immunoSEQ multiplex PCR, while the TCRdb copy is restricted to in-frame clones and leaves out a portion. Here the sample spans some 37,000 clones, more than 75% being singletons. The sequenced sample was CD4+ or CD8+ T cells sorted from blood, obtained in a trial of the OX40 agonist ivuxolimab. These receptor sequences come from an adult with an advanced solid tumor such as melanoma, head and neck, liver or kidney cancer. Both conserved end residues are part of each CDR3. A D gene is named only where the DNA matches it firmly. Expanded clones get a size class; other rows say once, few or many, or leave the size out.

TRBV19	few	TRBJ1-5	TRBD1	CASSPWGQGEQPQHF	TGTGCCAGTAGTCCCTGGGGACAGGGGGAACAGCCCCAGCATTTT
TRBV4-1	-	TRBJ2-3	-	CASSHPPAGPTDTQYF	TGCGCCAGCAGCCATCCCCCAGCGGGCCCCACAGATACGCAGTATTTT
TRBV2	-	TRBJ2-3	-	CGAATDTQYF	TGTGGGGCAGCGACAGATACGCAGTATTTT
TRBV6-9	-	TRBJ1-1	-	CASSYQGMNTEAFF	TGTGCCAGCAGTTACCAGGGAATGAACACTGAAGCTTTCTTT
TRBV9	-	TRBJ2-3	TRBD2	CASSVLGLAASTDTQYF	TGTGCCAGCAGCGTCCTCGGACTAGCCGCGAGCACAGATACGCAGTATTTT
TRBV4-1	once	TRBJ1-4	-	CASSRLGTSSEKLFF	TGCGCCAGCAGCCGGCTCGGGACATCCTCTGAAAAACTGTTTTTT
TRBV29-1	-	TRBJ2-2	-	CSVLGNTGELFF	TGCAGCGTTCTGGGTAACACCGGGGAGCTGTTTTTT
TRBV29-1	-	TRBJ1-5	-	CSVATGLLGNQPQHF	TGCAGCGTTGCGACAGGACTATTGGGCAATCAGCCCCAGCATTTT
TRBV5-6	-	TRBJ2-1	-	CASSDSPRWDEQFF	TGTGCCAGCAGCGACAGTCCCCGATGGGATGAGCAGTTCTTC
TRBV30	few	TRBJ1-1	-	CAWQDTMNTEAFF	TGTGCCTGGCAGGACACTATGAACACTGAAGCTTTCTTT
TRBV28	-	TRBJ2-7	TRBD2	CASSTRIVAGSSYEQYF	TGTGCCAGCAGTACCCGGATAGTAGCGGGTAGCTCCTACGAGCAGTACTTC
TRBV19	-	TRBJ2-3	TRBD1	CASTTGQGTDTQYF	TGTGCCAGTACCACGGGACAGGGGACAGATACGCAGTATTTT
TRBV7-9	few	TRBJ1-1	-	CASSPRGVNTEAFF	TGTGCCAGCAGCCCGAGGGGCGTTAACACTGAAGCTTTCTTT
TRBV5-4	-	TRBJ2-1	-	CASSFNPGSYNEQFF	TGTGCCAGCAGCTTCAATCCGGGCTCCTACAATGAGCAGTTCTTC
TRBV19	-	TRBJ2-7	TRBD1	CASSTFLGQANEQYF	TGTGCCAGTAGTACATTCCTTGGACAGGCGAATGAGCAGTACTTC
TRBV6-5	once	TRBJ1-5	-	CASSLGRFNQPQHF	TGTGCCAGCAGCCTAGGACGGTTCAATCAGCCCCAGCATTTT
TRBV7-9	-	TRBJ1-1	-	CASSLRAGNTEAFF	TGTGCCAGCAGCTTACGGGCGGGGAACACTGAAGCTTTCTTT
TRBV27	-	TRBJ2-1	-	CASNSIPPYTHDEQFF	TGTGCCAGCAACTCAATCCCCCCCTACACCCACGATGAGCAGTTCTTC
TRBV4-3	-	TRBJ1-2	-	CASSQDGLGGNYGYTF	TGCGCCAGCAGCCAAGATGGATTAGGGGGGAACTATGGCTACACCTTC
TRBV28	-	TRBJ1-3	-	CASSRDVSSGNTIYF	TGTGCCAGCAGCCGGGACGTGAGTTCTGGAAACACCATATATTTT
TRBV7-8	-	TRBJ2-7	-	CASSPDRSEQYF	TGTGCCAGCAGCCCCGACCGGTCCGAGCAGTACTTC
TRBV27	-	TRBJ2-7	-	CASSRQTATHEQYF	TGTGCCAGCAGTCGACAGACTGCCACCCACGAGCAGTACTTC